A selection of T cell receptor beta chains follows, all from one sample in a study of post-analysis software for immune sequencing data. TCRdb processed the PCR reads anew with MiXCR; each CDR3 protein has one entry. The sample has about 770,000 distinct CDR3 sequences, approximately 44% seen once; the top ten hold 4.9%. Sequencing was carried out using blood. These receptors were taken from a girl under 18 with multiple sclerosis. CDR3s include the opening cysteine and the closing phenylalanine or tryptophan. The D gene is left open where the match is weak. Some rows mark clone size as missing; the rest say once, few, many or name a class of expanded clone.

v_gene	d_gene	j_gene	abundance	CDR3nt	CDR3aa
TRBV12-3/TRBV12-4	TRBD2	TRBJ2-5	few	TGTGCCAGCACCCCCGGGACTAGCGGGTGGGGGACCCAGTACTTC	CASTPGTSGWGTQYF
TRBV7-3	TRBD2	TRBJ2-1	few	TGTGCCAGCAGGAAGGGACTAGCCAATGAGCAGTTCTTC	CASRKGLANEQFF
TRBV11-2	TRBD2	TRBJ2-3	-	TGTGCCAGCAGCTCCGGAGCGGGAGAGGGCACAGATACGCAGTATTTT	CASSSGAGEGTDTQYF
TRBV5-1	TRBD1	TRBJ1-2	-	TGCGCCAGCAGCTCCGTGACAGGGGACTATGGCTACACCTTC	CASSSVTGDYGYTF
TRBV7-3	-	TRBJ2-7	few	TGTGCCAGCAGCTTACAACCCGGCGGCAGCTACGAGCAGTACTTC	CASSLQPGGSYEQYF
TRBV25-1	TRBD1	TRBJ1-1	few	TGTGCCAGCAGTCCGTGGACAGGGATGAACACTGAAGCTTTCTTT	CASSPWTGMNTEAFF
TRBV2	-	TRBJ1-1	-	TGTGCCAACCAGGGGACGGTGAACACTGAAGCTTTCTTT	CANQGTVNTEAFF
TRBV29-1	TRBD2	TRBJ2-1	-	TGCAGCGTTGAAGGTCGACCAGGACTAGCGGAATACAATGAGCAGTTCTTC	CSVEGRPGLAEYNEQFF
TRBV7-9	-	TRBJ2-3	many	TGTGCCAGCAGCTTAGAGGGGGCAGATACGCAGTATTTT	CASSLEGADTQYF
TRBV5-5	TRBD1	TRBJ1-5	-	TGTGCCAGCAGCTTGGGGACAGGGAAGCATCAGCCCCAGCATTTT	CASSLGTGKHQPQHF
TRBV5-1	-	TRBJ1-1	many	TGCGCCAGCAGCTTGTGGTCAGGGGAGGGCACTGAAGCTTTCTTT	CASSLWSGEGTEAFF
TRBV27	-	TRBJ2-1	-	TGTGCCAGCAGTCTCGGGATCCTCAATGAGCAGTTCTTC	CASSLGILNEQFF
TRBV7-6	-	TRBJ2-3	-	TGTGCCAGCAAGGTTCTAGGTGCCACTAGCACAGATACGCAGTATTTT	CASKVLGATSTDTQYF
TRBV28	-	TRBJ2-7	-	TGTACCAGCAGGGAGGGACAGTCGGCGCAGTACTTC	CTSREGQSAQYF
TRBV29-1	TRBD2	TRBJ2-1	-	TGCAGCGTCGAGCTAGCGGGAGTTATTAGTGAGCAGTTCTTC	CSVELAGVISEQFF
TRBV29-1	TRBD1	TRBJ1-2	-	TGCAGCGTTCCGACAGGGATGGGTGGCTACACCTTC	CSVPTGMGGYTF
TRBV15	-	TRBJ2-5	few	TGTGCCACCAGCAGAGCCGTTCGGACGGCCCAGTACTTC	CATSRAVRTAQYF
TRBV7-3	-	TRBJ2-5	-	TGTGCCAGCAGCTTAAGAGGAGGGTTCATTGAGACCCAGTACTTC	CASSLRGGFIETQYF
TRBV7-9	-	TRBJ1-4	once	TGTGCCAGCAGCTTAGCGGGTGCCATTCTTAATGAAAAACGGTTTTTT	CASSLAGAILNEKRFF
TRBV10-3	-	TRBJ2-6	-	TGTGCCATCAGTGAGTCGATTTCAGGGTCTGGGGCCAACGTCCTGACTTTC	CAISESISGSGANVLTF
TRBV12-3/TRBV12-4	-	TRBJ2-1	-	TGTGCCAGCAGTCCCCAGGGGCAAAAAAACAATGAGCAGTTCTTC	CASSPQGQKNNEQFF
TRBV4-3	-	TRBJ1-2	-	TGCGCCAGCAGCCAAGATGGCTCTTCTGGTGGCTACACCTTC	CASSQDGSSGGYTF
TRBV6-5	TRBD2	TRBJ2-3	-	TGTGCCAGCAGTTACTCGAAACTCCCTAGCGGGGGCACAGATACGCAGTATTTT	CASSYSKLPSGGTDTQYF
TRBV14	-	TRBJ1-1	-	TGTGCCAGCAGCCAATGGGGGGGAGGCGCTGAAGCTTTCTTT	CASSQWGGGAEAFF
TRBV28	-	TRBJ2-7	-	TGTGCCAGCAGATCAACAGGGGACTCTCCCTACGAGCAGTACTTC	CASRSTGDSPYEQYF
TRBV9	-	TRBJ2-4	-	TGTGCCAGCAGTCGCCGGGACATAGATAAAAACATTCAGTACTTC	CASSRRDIDKNIQYF
TRBV15	TRBD1	TRBJ2-7	-	TGTGCCACCACCGCCGGACAGGGGAATTACGAGCAGTACTTC	CATTAGQGNYEQYF
TRBV11-2	-	TRBJ2-1	few	TGTGCCAGCAGCCCCGCGCCCTGGGGGTCCTACAATGAGCAGTTCTTC	CASSPAPWGSYNEQFF
TRBV28	-	TRBJ2-7	-	TGTGCCAGTGGGGGAGTGTACGAGCAGTACTTC	CASGGVYEQYF
TRBV4-3	TRBD2	TRBJ2-1	few	TGCGCCAGCAGCCAAGAGCTAGCGGGAGTTCGTGAGCAGTTCTTC	CASSQELAGVREQFF
TRBV28	-	TRBJ2-5	few	TGTGCCAGCAGTTTAGAGGTAGCAGCTCAAGAGACCCAGTACTTC	CASSLEVAAQETQYF
TRBV6-1	-	TRBJ1-1	-	TGTGCCAGCAGTGAAGGGCCCAACTTGAACACTGAAGCTTTCTTT	CASSEGPNLNTEAFF
TRBV11-2	-	TRBJ2-7	-	TGTGCCAGCAGCTTAAACGGGGGCTACTACGAGCAGTACTTC	CASSLNGGYYEQYF
TRBV15	-	TRBJ2-3	-	TGTGCCGCCAGCAGAGATCGTCTAGCGAAGGCAGATACGCAGTATTTT	CAASRDRLAKADTQYF
TRBV29-1	-	TRBJ1-1	-	TGCAGCGTTGACGGATCGGCTGAGGAAGCTTTCTTT	CSVDGSAEEAFF